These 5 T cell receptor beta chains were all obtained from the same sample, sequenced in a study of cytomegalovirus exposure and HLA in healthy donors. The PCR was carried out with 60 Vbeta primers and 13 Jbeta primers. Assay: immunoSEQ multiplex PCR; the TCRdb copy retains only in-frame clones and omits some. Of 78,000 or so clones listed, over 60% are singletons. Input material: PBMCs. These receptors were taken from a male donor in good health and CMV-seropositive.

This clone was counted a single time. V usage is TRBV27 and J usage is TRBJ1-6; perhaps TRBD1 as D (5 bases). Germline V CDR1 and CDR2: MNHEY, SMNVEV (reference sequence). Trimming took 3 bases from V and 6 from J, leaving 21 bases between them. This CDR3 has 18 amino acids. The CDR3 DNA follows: TGTGCCAGCAGTTTTTGGGGGGTTGGGAACAGCCGTAATTCACCCCTCCACTTT. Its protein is CASSFWGVGNSRNSPLHF.

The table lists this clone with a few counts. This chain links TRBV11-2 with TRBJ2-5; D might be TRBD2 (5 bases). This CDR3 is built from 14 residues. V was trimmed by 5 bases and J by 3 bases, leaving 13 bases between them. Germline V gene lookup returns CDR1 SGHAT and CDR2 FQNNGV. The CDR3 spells CASSPLRGKETQYF. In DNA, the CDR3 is TGTGCCAGCAGCCCACTCCGAGGGAAAGAGACCCAGTACTTC. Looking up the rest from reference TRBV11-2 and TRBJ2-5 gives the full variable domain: EAGVAQSPRYKIIEKRQSVAFWCNPISGHATLYWYQQILGQGPKLLIQFQNNGVVDDSQLPKDRFSAERLKGVDSTLKIQPAKLEDSAVYLCASSPLRGKETQYFGPGTRLLVL.

DNA for the CDR3: TGTGCCAGCAGCCTGACTAGCGGGAGCGTCCATGAGCAGTTCTTC. Its translation: CASSLTSGSVHEQFF. The V and J genes are TRBV2 and TRBJ2-1; the match to TRBD2 covers 12 bases. The CDR3 has 15 residues. The trim removed 6 bases at V and 8 bases at J, leaving 8 bases unmatched. From germline, CDR1 is SNHLY and CDR2 FYNNEI. The variable domain in full, completed from reference TRBV2 and TRBJ2-1, reads EPEVTQTPSHQVTQMGQEVILRCVPISNHLYFYWYRQILGQKVEFLVSFYNNEISEKSEIFDDQFSVERPDGSNFTLKIRSTKLEDSAMYFCASSLTSGSVHEQFFGPGTRLTVL.

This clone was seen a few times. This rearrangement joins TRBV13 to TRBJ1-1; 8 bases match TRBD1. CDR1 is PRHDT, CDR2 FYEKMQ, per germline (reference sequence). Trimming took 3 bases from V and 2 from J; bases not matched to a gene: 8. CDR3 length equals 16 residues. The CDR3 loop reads CASSLQQGGINTEAFF. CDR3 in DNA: TGTGCCAGCAGCTTGCAACAGGGGGGGATTAACACTGAAGCTTTCTTT.

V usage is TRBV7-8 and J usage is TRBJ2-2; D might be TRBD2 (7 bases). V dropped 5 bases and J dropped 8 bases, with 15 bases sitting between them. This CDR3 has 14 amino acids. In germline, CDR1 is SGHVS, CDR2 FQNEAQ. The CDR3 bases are TGTGCCAGCAGCGTACTAGGGGGGGTAGGGGAGCTGTTTTTT. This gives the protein CASSVLGGVGELFF.